This T cell receptor beta chain is from a study of blood T cell repertoires in COVID-19. Study information: COVID-19 samples, acute and convalescent, were from the United States, Italy and Spain. PBMCs, B-cell-depleted T cells, or T cells provided the cDNA or gDNA that made up the material.

The authors' processing: Researchers report that nucleated cell counts were estimated from reference gene primer amplification. The table came from immunoSEQ multiplex PCR; TCRdb's copy has only in-frame clones and leaves some out. D and trimming were read from the DNA, whereas the V and J calls and clone size are those reported in that table. This sample has nearly 200,000 clones, with approximately 85% found just once. The sample was peripheral blood. The receptor was derived from a woman aged 70 to 79 with active or convalescent COVID-19.

The CDR3 DNA reads as TGCAGTGCTAGTCAGACCTACGAGCAGTACTTC. This translates into CSASQTYEQYF. The chain employs TRBV20-1 and TRBJ2-7, with no clear D. Trimming took off 3 bases at V and 2 bases at J, with 5 bases between the two ends. This CDR3 contains 11 residues. Per germline, CDR1 DFQATT and CDR2 SNEGSKA (reference sequence).